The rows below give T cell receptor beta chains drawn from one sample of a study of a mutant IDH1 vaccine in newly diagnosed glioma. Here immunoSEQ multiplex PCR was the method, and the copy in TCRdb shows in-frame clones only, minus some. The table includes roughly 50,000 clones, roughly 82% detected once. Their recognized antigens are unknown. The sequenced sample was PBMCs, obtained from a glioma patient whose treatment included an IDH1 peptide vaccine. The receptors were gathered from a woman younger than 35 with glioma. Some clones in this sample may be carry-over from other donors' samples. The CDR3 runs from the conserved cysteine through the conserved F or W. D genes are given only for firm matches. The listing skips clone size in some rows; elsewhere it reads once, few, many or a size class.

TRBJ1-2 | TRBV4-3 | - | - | TGCGCCAGCAGCCAAGTTGCAGGGGAGAACTATGGCTACACCTTC | CASSQVAGENYGYTF
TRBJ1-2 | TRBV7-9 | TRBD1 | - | TGTGCCACCCCCCCGGGGAGGGACAGTAAGCTTGGTGGCTACACCTTC | CATPPGRDSKLGGYTF
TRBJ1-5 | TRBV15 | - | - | TGTGCCACCAGCAGAGCGCCCATTGGGATCCAGCCCCAGCATTTT | CATSRAPIGIQPQHF
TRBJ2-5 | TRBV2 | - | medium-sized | TGTGCCAGCACCACGGGACCGCTAGGGGTGACCCAGTACTTC | CASTTGPLGVTQYF
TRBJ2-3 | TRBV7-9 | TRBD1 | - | TGTGCCAGCAGCTATTCCCTCCCGAAACAGGGGAGCACAGATACGCAGTATTTT | CASSYSLPKQGSTDTQYF
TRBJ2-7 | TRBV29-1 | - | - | TGCAGCGTTACAGCAGGGGTCGACGAGCAGTACTTC | CSVTAGVDEQYF
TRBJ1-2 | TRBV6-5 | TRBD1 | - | TGTGCCAGCAGTTACCAACGAACAGGGGGAGGTTATGGCTACACCTTC | CASSYQRTGGGYGYTF
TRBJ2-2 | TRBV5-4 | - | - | TGTGCCAGCAGCTTGGCCGGGACAACGAACACCGGGGAGCTGTTTTTT | CASSLAGTTNTGELFF
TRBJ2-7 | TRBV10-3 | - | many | TGTGCCATCAGTGAACCCGGGACACTCTCCTACGAGCAGTACTTC | CAISEPGTLSYEQYF
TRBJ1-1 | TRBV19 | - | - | TGTGCCAGTAGCGTGGGGCTGCGGAGGGACACTGAAGCTTTCTTT | CASSVGLRRDTEAFF
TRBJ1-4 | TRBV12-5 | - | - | TGTGCTAGTGGTTCGGGAGCCATTGCAACTAATGAAAAACTGTTTTTT | CASGSGAIATNEKLFF
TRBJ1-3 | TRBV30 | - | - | TGTGCCTGGAGTGTGGCCTTATCTGGAAACACCATATATTTT | CAWSVALSGNTIYF
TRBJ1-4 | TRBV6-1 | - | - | TGTGCCAGCAGTCGGTCCGCAACTAATGAAAAACTGTTTTTT | CASSRSATNEKLFF
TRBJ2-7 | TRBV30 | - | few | TGTGCCTGGAGTAAGGGGCTCGAGCAGTACTTC | CAWSKGLEQYF
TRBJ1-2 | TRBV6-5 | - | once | TGTGCCAGCAGTTCGACAAACTTTAACTATGGCTACACCTTC | CASSSTNFNYGYTF
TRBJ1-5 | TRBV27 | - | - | TGTGCCAGCAGTCTGGACAGCAATCAGCCCCAGCATTTT | CASSLDSNQPQHF
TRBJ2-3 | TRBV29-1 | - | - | TGCAGCGGCGGTGGGGGGGCCGATACGCAGTATTTT | CSGGGGADTQYF
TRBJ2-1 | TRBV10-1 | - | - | TGCGCCAGCAGTGTAAACTTGGTCGGTTACAATGAGCAGTTCTTC | CASSVNLVGYNEQFF
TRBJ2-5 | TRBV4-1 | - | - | TGCGCCAGCAGCCAAAAGGGAAGTGGCATCCAAGAGACCCAGTACTTC | CASSQKGSGIQETQYF
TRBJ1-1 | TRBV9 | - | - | TGTGCCAGCAGCGTAGGCCGGGGGCCGAACACTGAAGCTTTCTTT | CASSVGRGPNTEAFF
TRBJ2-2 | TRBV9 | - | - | TGTGCCAGCTTGTCAGACCCCACCGGGGAGCTGTTTTTT | CASLSDPTGELFF
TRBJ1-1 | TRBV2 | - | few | TGTGCCGCCAGCACGGGAACAGGAAGCCCCCGGGAGGCTTTCTTT | CAASTGTGSPREAFF
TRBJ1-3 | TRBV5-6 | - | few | TGTGCCAGCAGCGTCCATTCAGGGCTCACCATATATTTT | CASSVHSGLTIYF
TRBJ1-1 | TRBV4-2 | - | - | TGTGCCAGCAGCCAAGAGCCGGGAGGCCCTGAAGCTTTCTTT | CASSQEPGGPEAFF
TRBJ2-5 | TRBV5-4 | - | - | TGTGCCAGCAGCTTACCAGGGCCTGAGACCCAGTACTTC | CASSLPGPETQYF
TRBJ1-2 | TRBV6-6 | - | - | TGTGCCAGCAGCCCTGGACAGAATTATGGCTACACCTTC | CASSPGQNYGYTF
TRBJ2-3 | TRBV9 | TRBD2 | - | TGTGCCAGCAGTGAAAGCGGGACTCGCACAGATACGCAGTATTTT | CASSESGTRTDTQYF
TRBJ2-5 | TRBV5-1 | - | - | TGCGCCAGCAGCTTAAGGAGTAGCTTTGAATTCCAAGAGACCCAGTACTTC | CASSLRSSFEFQETQYF
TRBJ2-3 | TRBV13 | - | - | TGTGCCAGCAGCTTGCGGGTGCAAATAACAGATACGCAGTATTTT | CASSLRVQITDTQYF
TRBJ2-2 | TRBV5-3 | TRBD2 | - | TGTGCCAGAAGCTCGGAGGGCGGGAGCGACACCGGGGAGCTGTTTTTT | CARSSEGGSDTGELFF
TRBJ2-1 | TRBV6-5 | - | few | TGTGCCAGCAGTTACGTAGGACTGTTCAATGAGCAGTTCTTC | CASSYVGLFNEQFF
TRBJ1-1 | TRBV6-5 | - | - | TGTGCCAGCGGTTACTCTACTGTGAACACTGAAGCTTTCTTT | CASGYSTVNTEAFF
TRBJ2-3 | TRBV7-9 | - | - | TGTGCCAGCAATTTCGGACCCGGCCGCACAGATACGCAGTATTTT | CASNFGPGRTDTQYF
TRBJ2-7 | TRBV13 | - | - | TGTGCCAGCAGCTTACTGGGCCGAACCTACGAGCAGTACTTC | CASSLLGRTYEQYF
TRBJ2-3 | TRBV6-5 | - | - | TGTGCCAGCAGTTACGGTGCGGGAACAGGAGATACGCAGTATTTT | CASSYGAGTGDTQYF
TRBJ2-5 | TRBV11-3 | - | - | TGTGCCAGCAGCTTAGAACCGGGACGAAAAGAGACCCAGTACTTC | CASSLEPGRKETQYF
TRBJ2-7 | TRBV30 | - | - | TGTGCCTCTACGGAGGGTCCAAACTACGAGCAGTACTTC | CASTEGPNYEQYF
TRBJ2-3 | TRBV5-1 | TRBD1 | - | TGCGCCAGCAGTCGTAGGGGGCAGGGCGCAGATACGCAGTATTTT | CASSRRGQGADTQYF
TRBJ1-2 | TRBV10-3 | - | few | TGTGCCATCAGTGAGTCAATGTATGGCTACACCTTC | CAISESMYGYTF
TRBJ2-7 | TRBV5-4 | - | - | TGTGCCAGCAGCGAAGGGGTGGAGCAGTACTTC | CASSEGVEQYF
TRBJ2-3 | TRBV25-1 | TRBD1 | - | TGTGCCAGCAGTCGACAGGGGATCCCAGATACGCAGTATTTT | CASSRQGIPDTQYF
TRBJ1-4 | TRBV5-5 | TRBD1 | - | TGTGCCACCACAGGGGGCGGGAGTGAAAAACTGTTTTTT | CATTGGGSEKLFF
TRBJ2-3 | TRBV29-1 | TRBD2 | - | TGCAGCGCCGCTCCCAGGGCTAGCGGGAGTTTCCCCCCAGATACGCAGTATTTT | CSAAPRASGSFPPDTQYF
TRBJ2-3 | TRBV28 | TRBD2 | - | TGTGCCAGCAGTTTAGGGACTAGAGATACGCAGTATTTT | CASSLGTRDTQYF
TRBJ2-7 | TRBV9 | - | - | TGTGCCAGCAGCGGGGCTAGGCTGGGTGTGGGCGAGCAGTACTTC | CASSGARLGVGEQYF
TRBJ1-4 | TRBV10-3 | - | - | TGTGCCATCGGGGGGGCAGCTGTTGGTGAAAAACTGTTTTTT | CAIGGAAVGEKLFF
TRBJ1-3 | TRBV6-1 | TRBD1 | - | TGTGCCAGCAGTGACAGGACAGGGTCTTCCTCTGGAAACACCATATATTTT | CASSDRTGSSSGNTIYF
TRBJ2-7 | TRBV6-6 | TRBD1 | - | TGTGCCAGCAGCGCTCCGGGACAGGGGGCTCGCGAGCAGTACTTC | CASSAPGQGAREQYF
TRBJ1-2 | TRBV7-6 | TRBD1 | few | TGTGCCAGCAGCCCTAGGGGGCAGACCTACACCTTC | CASSPRGQTYTF
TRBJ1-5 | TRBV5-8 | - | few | TGTGCCAGCAGCTTGGGACAGTTCAATCAGCCCCAGCATTTT | CASSLGQFNQPQHF
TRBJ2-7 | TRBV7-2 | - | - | TGTGCCAGCAGCTTAGAATACGAGCAGTACTTC | CASSLEYEQYF
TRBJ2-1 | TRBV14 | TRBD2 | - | TGTGCCAGCAGCCTCATAGACACTGGAGTAGCGGGGGGACGCTACAATGAGCAGTTCTTC | CASSLIDTGVAGGRYNEQFF
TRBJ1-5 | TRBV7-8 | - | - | TGTGCCAGCAGCTTATTGAACGGGGGCAGGGGAAGCAATCAGCCCCAGCATTTT | CASSLLNGGRGSNQPQHF
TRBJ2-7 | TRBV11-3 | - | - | TGTGCCAGCAGCTTAAGGGCCGAAGCCTACGAGCAGTACTTC | CASSLRAEAYEQYF
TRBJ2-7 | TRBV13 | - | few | TGTGCCAGCAGACAGGGCTACGAGCAGTACTTC | CASRQGYEQYF
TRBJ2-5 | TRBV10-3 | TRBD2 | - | TGTGCCATCAGAAGTGCTCTAGCGGCCTTAACGGAGACCCAGTACTTC | CAIRSALAALTETQYF
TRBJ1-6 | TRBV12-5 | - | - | TGTGCTAGTGGTTTTGAGGGCAATTCACCCCTCCACTTT | CASGFEGNSPLHF
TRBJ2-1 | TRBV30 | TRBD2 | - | TGTGCCTGGAGTACTCTTCGGACTAGCGGAGCCTCCTACAATGAGCAGTTCTTC | CAWSTLRTSGASYNEQFF
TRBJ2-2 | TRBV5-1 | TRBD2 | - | TGCGCCAGCAGCTTCCCACGGACTAGCGGGAGTCGTTCCACCGGGGAGCTGTTTTTT | CASSFPRTSGSRSTGELFF
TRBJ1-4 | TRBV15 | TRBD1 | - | TGTGCCACCAGCACCCGACAGGGGGATGAAAAACTGTTTTTT | CATSTRQGDEKLFF